The 18 T cell receptor beta chains in this list originate from one sample, sequenced in a study of T cells in localized non-small cell lung cancer. Generated by immunoSEQ multiplex PCR, the TCRdb table keeps only in-frame clones and is missing some. The data hold about 24,000 clones, with roughly nine tenths observed a single time. The sequencing used peripheral blood, collected before any cancer treatment. These receptors came from a woman aged 35 to 75 with stage I lung adenocarcinoma.

The chain combines TRBV30 with TRBJ1-2; tentative D call: TRBD1 (5 bases). CDR3 length: 12 residues. V lost 2 bases, J lost 6 bases, and 10 bases lay in between. CDR1 is GTSNPN, CDR2 SVGIG, per germline (reference sequence). The CDR3 sequence is CAWSRQINGYTF. DNA of the CDR3: TGTGCCTGGAGTAGACAGATTAATGGCTACACCTTC.

The genes are TRBV28 and TRBJ2-7, with D tentatively TRBD2 (5 bases). Germline loops: CDR1 MDHEN, CDR2 SYDVKM. V was clipped by 8 bases and J by 0 bases, with 17 bases between them. CDR3 length equals 15 residues. In DNA, the CDR3 is TGTGCCAGCCAGACTATAAGCCTGAGCTCCTACGAGCAGTACTTC. As protein: CASQTISLSSYEQYF.

The chain uses TRBV5-6 and TRBJ2-7, with D hard to call. CDR3 length equals 15 residues. Trimming left V 7 bases short and J 2 bases short, with 19 bases between. The germline V gene encodes CDR1 SGHDT and CDR2 YYEEEE. CDR3 coding DNA: TGTGCCAGCGGGGTCATTTTTGAGACCGCCTACGAGCAGTACTTC. It is translated as CASGVIFETAYEQYF.

J is TRBJ2-2 and V is TRBV15; 9 bases agree with TRBD2. The length of the CDR3 is 15 residues. Trimming at V came to 6 bases and at J to 5 bases, leaving 7 bases not matched to a gene. The V gene's germline CDR1 is LNHNV and CDR2 YYDKDF (reference sequence). CDR3 nucleotides: TGTGCCACCAGGGTCGGACTAGCGCCGACCGGGGAGCTGTTTTTT. Translated: CATRVGLAPTGELFF.

This clone turned up a few times. V and J are TRBV5-6 and TRBJ1-3; D not resolved. The CDR3 loop spans 13 amino acids. The germline V gene encodes CDR1 SGHDT and CDR2 YYEEEE. The V gene lost 1 base and the J gene lost 7 bases, with 9 bases spanning the gap. This CDR3 reads CASSLNFANTIYF. CDR3 DNA sequence: TGTGCCAGCAGCTTGAATTTCGCGAACACCATATATTTT.

The table lists this clone with a count of one. The V and J genes are TRBV5-6 and TRBJ1-2; D uncertain. Germline V gene data show CDR1 as SGHDT and CDR2 as YYEEEE. V lost 3 bases and J 5 bases, leaving 5 bases between the germline ends. The CDR3 has 11 residues. CDR3 amino acids: CASSWGYGYTF. The DNA for the CDR3 is TGTGCCAGCAGCTGGGGATATGGCTACACCTTC.

This clone was picked up one time. The genes are TRBV5-1 and TRBJ2-5; D unclear. This CDR3 spans 13 amino acids. From germline, CDR1 is SGHRS and CDR2 YFSETQ. V lost 0 bases and J lost 7, with 10 bases in between. The CDR3 DNA reads TGCGCCAGCAGCTTGGAAGGTGTAGGGACCCAGTACTTC. Protein sequence: CASSLEGVGTQYF.

The rearrangement uses TRBV28 and TRBJ1-2; 7 nucleotides align to TRBD1. The CDR3 loop spans 13 amino acids. V trimming: 5 bases; J trimming: 4 bases; junction bases outside the gene matches: 4. Germline-derived CDR1 and CDR2 are MDHEN and SYDVKM. The DNA for the CDR3 is TGTGCCAGCAGTCAGACAGGGATCTATGGCTACACCTTC. It is translated as CASSQTGIYGYTF.

The CDR3, as DNA: TGCGCCAGCAGCTTAATCTCGGGACTAGGGGAGACCCAGTACTTC. This gives the protein CASSLISGLGETQYF. The chain recombines TRBV5-1 with TRBJ2-5; 8 nucleotides agree with TRBD2. V shed 2 bases, J shed 5 bases, and the junction held 8 bases outside the gene matches. There are 15 residues in the CDR3. Germline CDR1 reads SGHRS; CDR2 reads YFSETQ. Full variable domain (outside the CDR3, taken from reference TRBV5-1 and TRBJ2-5): KAGVTQTPRYLIKTRGQQVTLSCSPISGHRSVSWYQQTPGQGLQFLFEYFSETQRNKGNFPGRFSGRQFSNSRSEMNVSTLELGDSALYLCASSLISGLGETQYFGPGTRLLVL.

The chain employs TRBV7-9 and TRBJ2-5; possible D gene TRBD2, 6 bases. Trimming removed 5 bases at V and 4 bases at J, with 14 bases between. Germline CDR1 SEHNR, CDR2 FQNEAQ (reference sequence). CDR3 length equals 14 residues. DNA of the CDR3: TGTGCCAGCAGCCCACTGGCGGGAAGAGAGACCCAGTACTTC. This encodes CASSPLAGRETQYF. Full variable domain (missing parts from reference TRBV7-9 and TRBJ2-5): DTGVSQNPRHKITKRGQNVTFRCDPISEHNRLYWYRQTLGQGPEFLTYFQNEAQLEKSRLLSDRFSAERPKGSFSTLEIQRTEQGDSAMYLCASSPLAGRETQYFGPGTRLLVL.

The chain has TRBV6-1 and TRBJ2-7; 10 nucleotides match TRBD1. Per germline, CDR1 MNHNS and CDR2 SASEGT. V dropped 4 bases and J dropped 4; count of bases not matched to a gene: 10. This CDR3 contains 16 residues. CDR3 sequence: CASSGLPGQGTYEQYF. CDR3 coding DNA: TGTGCCAGCAGTGGCCTACCGGGACAGGGGACTTACGAGCAGTACTTC.

V and J are TRBV4-2 and TRBJ2-7; 9 bases are shared with TRBD2. The CDR3 length is 15 residues. V lost 4 bases to trimming and J lost 0 bases; unmatched junction nucleotides: 4. The germline gives CDR1 LGHNA, CDR2 YNFKEQ. In nucleotides, the CDR3 is TGTGCCAGCAGCCTGACTAGCGGCCCCTCCTACGAGCAGTACTTC. Amino acids: CASSLTSGPSYEQYF.

This chain links TRBV11-3 with TRBJ2-3, with TRBD2 matching over 8 bases. The CDR3 has 17 amino acids. Germline lookup yields CDR1 SGHNT and CDR2 YENEEA. Trimming cost V 1 base and J 1 base; bases outside gene matches: 7. The CDR3 region is CASSLGTGGPGTDTQYF. The CDR3 bases are TGTGCCAGCAGCTTAGGAACGGGAGGGCCGGGCACAGATACGCAGTATTTT.

The chain carries TRBV27 and TRBJ2-5, with D unclear. CDR1 and CDR2 (germline): MNHEY, SMNVEV (reference sequence). The CDR3 has 13 amino acids. The V end lost 6 bases, the J end lost 5 bases, and 13 bases lay between the germline ends. CDR3 loop: CASSLRPGETQYF. The CDR3, as DNA: TGTGCCAGCAGCCTGAGACCGGGCGAGACCCAGTACTTC.

This chain links TRBV6-5 with TRBJ1-1; 8 positions agree with TRBD1. Trimming took 6 bases from V and 5 from J; bases not matched to a gene: 8. CDR3 length: 14 amino acids. Germline-derived CDR1 and CDR2 are MNHEY and SVGAGI. The CDR3 sequence is CASRQGAESTEAFF. The CDR3 bases are TGTGCCAGCAGGCAGGGGGCCGAGAGTACTGAAGCTTTCTTT.

The chain couples TRBV5-1 to TRBJ2-7, with 9 bases fitting TRBD2. J was trimmed by 5 bases and V by 9 bases; bases with no gene match: 15. The CDR3 is 15 residues long. Germline CDR1 and CDR2: SGHRS and YFSETQ. CDR3 protein: CATRRAGGPSDEQYF. The CDR3, as DNA: TGCGCCACCCGAAGGGCGGGAGGGCCTAGCGACGAGCAGTACTTC.

V and J are TRBV7-9 and TRBJ2-3; perhaps TRBD2 as D (5 bases). Trimming shortened V by 5 bases and J by 2 bases, and 17 bases separated the two germline ends. Germline assignment: CDR1 SEHNR and CDR2 FQNEAQ (reference sequence). The CDR3 runs to 16 residues. CDR3 bases: TGTGCCAGCAGCCCCCCCGGGATTCGGTCCACAGATACGCAGTATTTT. Its translation: CASSPPGIRSTDTQYF.

The chain uses TRBV6-1 and TRBJ2-7; weak D call: TRBD2 (5 bases). Per germline, CDR1 MNHNS and CDR2 SASEGT. CDR3 length: 18 residues. V lost 0 bases to trimming and J lost 0 bases, with 18 bases between them. DNA for the CDR3: TGTGCCAGCAGTGAAGCGGCCCTTGGACTCACCCTCTCCTACGAGCAGTACTTC. It codes for CASSEAALGLTLSYEQYF.